The 29 T cell receptor beta chains listed next were all sequenced from one sample in a study of T-cell reconstitution after alpha-beta-depleted transplantation in children. Preparing the TCRbeta library involved the use of unique molecular identifiers. Via MiXCR, TCRdb re-called the PCR reads, giving one row per CDR3 protein. The sample yields 400,000 to 450,000 distinct CDR3 sequences, 43% seen once. The source was PBMCs, collected before TCRalphabeta/CD19-depleted stem cell transplant. These receptors were collected from a girl aged 2 to 9 with aplastic anemia, due to receive a stem cell transplant.

The rearrangement joins TRBV30 to TRBJ1-5, with TRBD1 as a possible D gene (5 bases). Germline CDR1 is GTSNPN and CDR2 is SVGIG (reference sequence). V dropped 1 base and J dropped 4 bases, with 14 bases sitting between them. The CDR3 sequence is 15 residues long. The CDR3 is CAWSGGQGTNQPQHF. The CDR3 nucleotides are TGTGCCTGGAGTGGGGGCCAGGGTACGAATCAGCCCCAGCATTTT.

This clonotype was seen many times. The genes are TRBV7-4 and TRBJ1-5; D perhaps matches TRBD1 (5 bases). V dropped 5 bases and J dropped 0 bases, with 14 bases sitting between them. The germline CDR1 and CDR2 sequences are SGHVT and SQSDAQ. This CDR3 region has 16 residues. The CDR3: CASSINDRISNQPQHF. The CDR3 coding sequence is TGTGCCAGCAGCATTAACGACAGAATTAGCAATCAGCCCCAGCATTTT. Drawing the rest from reference TRBV7-4 and TRBJ1-5, the complete variable domain is GAGVSQSPRYKVAKRGRDVALRCDSISGHVTLYWYRQTLGQGSEVLTYSQSDAQRDKSGRPSGRFSAERPERSVSTLKIQRTEQGDSAVYLCASSINDRISNQPQHFGDGTRLSIL.

The rearrangement uses TRBV20-1 and TRBJ2-4; D is undetermined. The ends were cut back, 0 bases at V and 3 bases at J, with 6 bases in the middle. The CDR3 is 13 amino acids. Germline loops: CDR1 DFQATT, CDR2 SNEGSKA (reference sequence). CDR3 in DNA: TGCAGTGCTAGAGATCAGAACAAAAACATTCAGTACTTC. The encoded protein is CSARDQNKNIQYF.

The sample holds many counts of this clonotype. The J gene is TRBJ1-5, the V gene TRBV18; possible D gene TRBD1, 5 bases. The germline gives CDR1 KGHSH, CDR2 LQKENI. Trimming pared 3 bases from V and 4 bases from J, leaving 16 bases between. The CDR3 is 16 residues long. The CDR3, as DNA: TGTGCCAGCTCACCTCCCCAAGGGGATGGGAATCAGCCCCAGCATTTT. Translating it yields CASSPPQGDGNQPQHF. The whole variable domain, remainder taken from reference TRBV18 and TRBJ1-5, is NAGVMQNPRHLVRRRGQEARLRCSPMKGHSHVYWYRQLPEEGLKFMVYLQKENIIDESGMPKERFSAEFPKEGPSILRIQQVVRGDSAAYFCASSPPQGDGNQPQHFGDGTRLSIL.

This clonotype was recorded many times. CDR3 region: CASSTGGTEAFF. The CDR3, as DNA: TGCGCCAGCAGTACAGGAGGGACTGAAGCTTTCTTT. The rearrangement links TRBV5-1 to TRBJ1-1; D is possibly TRBD1 (5 bases). Germline-derived CDR1 and CDR2 are SGHRS and YFSETQ. Trimming stripped 5 bases from V and 5 bases from J, with 10 bases between. The CDR3 spans 12 residues.

CDR3 DNA: TGTGCCAGCAGTTACTCCCCTAGGTCGTTGGGTCCCACAGATACGCAGTATTTT. This translates into CASSYSPRSLGPTDTQYF. This chain links TRBV6-5 with TRBJ2-3; the D is unclear. Germline V gives CDR1 MNHEY, CDR2 SVGAGI. Deletions cut 0 bases from V and 2 bases from J, with 18 bases between. This CDR3 has 18 residues.

This clonotype was found many times. The CDR3 coding sequence is TGCAGTGCAAATGGACAGGTCTCAGCCCAGCATTTT. Amino acids: CSANGQVSAQHF. The chain uses TRBV20-1 and TRBJ1-5; 7 bases agree with TRBD1. This CDR3 is built from 12 residues. Per germline, CDR1 DFQATT and CDR2 SNEGSKA (reference sequence). Germline trimming cut 6 bases from V and 11 bases from J; bases unmatched to any gene: 10.

The J gene is TRBJ1-2, the V gene TRBV5-6; D not resolved. The germline V gene encodes CDR1 SGHDT and CDR2 YYEEEE. The CDR3 is made up of 12 amino acids. The ends were cut back, 4 bases at V and 8 bases at J, with 12 bases in the middle. CDR3 sequence (DNA): TGTGCCAGCAGCGGGGAGGAGCGGGGCTACACCTTC. This codes for CASSGEERGYTF.

The gene calls are TRBV15 and TRBJ2-2; D uncertain. CDR1 is LNHNV, CDR2 YYDKDF, per germline (reference sequence). This CDR3 spans 12 amino acids. The V and J ends lost 3 bases and 4 bases respectively, with 3 bases between them. The CDR3 spells CATSSSTGELFF. The DNA of the CDR3 is TGTGCCACCAGCAGCAGCACCGGGGAGCTGTTTTTT.

CDR3 sequence reads: CASSLVTSSNEQFF. The CDR3 nucleotides read TGTGCCAGCAGCTTAGTAACTAGTAGCAATGAGCAGTTCTTC. The J gene is TRBJ2-1, the V gene TRBV11-2; D might be TRBD2 (5 bases). Trimming left V 1 base short and J 6 bases short, with 10 bases between. The germline V gene has CDR1 SGHAT and CDR2 FQNNGV. The CDR3 is 14 residues long.

This clonotype has only a few counts. J is TRBJ2-1 and V is TRBV7-2, with 15 bases aligning to TRBD2. The germline CDR1 and CDR2 sequences are SGHTA and FQGNSA. The CDR3 runs to 16 residues. Trimming cost V 5 bases and J 4 bases; bases outside gene matches: 3. This chain's CDR3 is CASSRGTSGRYNEQFF. Written as DNA, the CDR3 is TGTGCCAGCAGCCGAGGGACTAGCGGGAGGTACAATGAGCAGTTCTTC.

The chain carries TRBV7-8 and TRBJ2-4, with D maybe TRBD2 (7 bases). V gave up 5 bases and J gave up 2 bases, with 16 bases separating them. The CDR3 has 16 residues. In germline, CDR1 is SGHVS, CDR2 FQNEAQ. The CDR3 nucleotides read TGTGCCAGCAGCCAGAAGGGGGGGCTATCCAAAAACATTCAGTACTTC. Its translation is CASSQKGGLSKNIQYF.

This rearrangement joins TRBV12-3 or TRBV12-4 to TRBJ1-5, with D unresolved. The CDR3 extends over 11 amino acids. Between the trimmed V and J ends, which lost 5 bases and 7 bases, there was a span of 6 bases. CDR3 region: CASSEGQPQHF. The CDR3 DNA is TGTGCCAGCAGTGAAGGACAGCCCCAGCATTTT.

This chain joins TRBV15 and TRBJ2-3; 12 nucleotides match TRBD2. Germline V gene data show CDR1 as LNHNV and CDR2 as YYDKDF (reference sequence). With V trimmed by 5 bases and J by 4 bases, 22 bases remained unmatched. This CDR3 spans 21 amino acids. CDR3 amino acids: CATSFDPLGLAGSPGSDTQYF. CDR3 sequence (DNA): TGTGCCACCAGCTTCGACCCCCTGGGACTAGCGGGTTCTCCGGGGTCAGATACGCAGTATTTT.

This clonotype turned up a few times. V usage is TRBV5-6 and J usage is TRBJ2-2; TRBD2 agrees at 12 bases. Trimming took 1 base from V and 3 from J; bases not matched to a gene: 10. Germline V gene lookup returns CDR1 SGHDT and CDR2 YYEEEE. The CDR3 has 19 residues. The CDR3 nucleotides are TGTGCCAGCAGCTTGAGGCTAGCGGGAGGGCGTGTATACACCGGGGAGCTGTTTTTT. Translating gives CASSLRLAGGRVYTGELFF.

This clonotype was recorded at least ten times. This sequence joins TRBV29-1 and TRBJ2-1; a weak D match, TRBD1 (5 bases). The germline gives CDR1 SQVTM, CDR2 ANQGSEA. The CDR3 spans 13 residues. V was trimmed by 4 bases and J by 8 bases, leaving 15 bases between them. CDR3 loop: CSVAQFLGDEQFF. For the CDR3, the DNA is TGCAGCGTTGCGCAATTTCTAGGGGATGAGCAGTTCTTC.

This clonotype was picked up a small number of times. CDR3: CASSFTSGRSGELFF. The CDR3 region has the DNA TGCGCCAGCAGCTTTACTAGCGGGAGATCCGGGGAGCTGTTTTTT. The chain combines TRBV5-1 with TRBJ2-2, with 11 bases lining up with TRBD2. Germline V gene lookup returns CDR1 SGHRS and CDR2 YFSETQ. V was pared by 2 bases and J by 6 bases, with 3 bases of the junction left unmatched. The length of the CDR3 is 15 residues.

The chain is built from TRBV20-1 and TRBJ2-7; a possible D gene is TRBD2 (6 bases). The germline V and J ends were trimmed by 3 bases and 4 bases, with 10 bases remaining between them. Per the germline V gene, CDR1 is DFQATT and CDR2 is SNEGSKA (reference sequence). The CDR3 sequence is 12 residues long. The CDR3 reads CSASLTSYEQYF. CDR3 DNA sequence: TGCAGTGCTAGCCTGACTAGTTACGAGCAGTACTTC.

Concerning this clonotype: Germline is not matched at one junction end, which may reflect a read error. The chain uses TRBV6-2 or TRBV6-3 and TRBJ2-6; no firm D call. The CDR3 covers 11 residues. The germline V gene encodes CDR1 MNHEY and CDR2 SVGEGT. CDR3 in amino acids: CASSLGPVQTF. For the CDR3, the DNA is TGTGCCAGCAGTTTAGGACCGGTCCAGACTTTC.

This clonotype has ten or more counts. The chain uses TRBV20-1 and TRBJ2-3; 8 bases are shared with TRBD2. V lost 0 bases to trimming and J lost 6 bases; unmatched junction nucleotides: 11. Germline lookup yields CDR1 DFQATT and CDR2 SNEGSKA (reference sequence). The CDR3 loop spans 16 amino acids. The DNA of the CDR3 is TGCAGTGCTAGAGATGAAGGGCGGGAGGTGGCGGATACGCAGTATTTT. It translates to CSARDEGREVADTQYF.

The chain combines TRBV7-6 with TRBJ2-5; TRBD1 might be the D (5 bases). CDR3 length: 16 residues. From germline, CDR1 is SGHVS and CDR2 FNYEAQ. V lost 2 bases, J lost 5 bases, and 18 bases lay in between. CDR3 bases: TGTGCCAGCAGCTTAACATCCCAGGGTCGGGTGGAGACCCAGTACTTC. Its protein is CASSLTSQGRVETQYF. The whole variable domain, filled in from reference TRBV7-6 and TRBJ2-5, reads GAGVSQSPRYKVTKRGQDVALRCDPISGHVSLYWYRQALGQGPEFLTYFNYEAQQDKSGLPNDRFSAERPEGSISTLTIQRTEQRDSAMYRCASSLTSQGRVETQYFGPGTRLLVL.

This clonotype was detected once. The chain is built from TRBV7-6 and TRBJ2-1; 8 positions match TRBD2. Trimming at V came to 2 bases and at J to 8 bases, leaving 11 bases not matched to a gene. This CDR3 has 16 residues. Per germline, CDR1 SGHVS and CDR2 FNYEAQ. The CDR3 here is CASSLTVRGALDEQFF. The CDR3 bases are TGTGCCAGCAGCTTAACGGTGCGGGGGGCCTTGGATGAGCAGTTCTTC.

The chain joins TRBV20-1 to TRBJ2-1; D may be TRBD1 (6 bases). Per germline, CDR1 DFQATT and CDR2 SNEGSKA (reference sequence). CDR3 length: 14 residues. The DNA for the CDR3 is TGCAGGGCGTTGGGTGGTCAGGGGAACAATGAGCAGTTCTTC. Translation: CRALGGQGNNEQFF.

This chain links TRBV3-1 with TRBJ2-3, with TRBD2 matching over 7 bases. Germline CDR1 and CDR2: LGHDT and YNNKEL (reference sequence). V shed 1 base and J 3 bases; nucleotides not matched to a gene: 4. The length of the CDR3 is 15 residues. CDR3 sequence reads: CASSQVPAGTDTQYF. For the CDR3, the DNA is TGTGCCAGCAGCCAAGTCCCAGCGGGGACAGATACGCAGTATTTT.

The chain has TRBV5-5 and TRBJ2-2; D may be TRBD2 (5 bases). The germline V gene has CDR1 SGHKS and CDR2 YYEKEE (reference sequence). The CDR3 extends over 15 amino acids. With 0 bases removed from V and 2 bases from J, the gap between germline ends came to 8 bases. The CDR3 reads CASSLAAVNTGELFF. The CDR3 coding sequence is TGTGCCAGCAGCTTGGCAGCGGTCAACACCGGGGAGCTGTTTTTT.

This clonotype was picked up one time. V is TRBV6-1 and J is TRBJ1-3, with D perhaps matching TRBD1 (5 bases). This CDR3 comprises 15 residues. Germline CDR1 reads MNHNS; CDR2 reads SASEGT. The V end lost 5 bases, the J end lost 0 bases, and 11 bases lay between the germline ends. The DNA for the CDR3 is TGTGCCAGCAGTATGGGGGGGATCTCTGGAAACACCATATATTTT. It is translated as CASSMGGISGNTIYF.

A single count supports this clonotype. The chain uses TRBV4-2 and TRBJ1-2; a possible D gene is TRBD1 (5 bases). V lost 3 bases to trimming and J lost 1 base, with 12 bases between them. The V gene's germline CDR1 is LGHNA and CDR2 YNFKEQ. This CDR3 has 15 residues. The CDR3 region has the DNA TGTGCCAGCAGCCACCTGGGGGAGGGTAACTATGGCTACACCTTC. The encoded protein is CASSHLGEGNYGYTF.

V usage is TRBV5-6 and J usage is TRBJ1-5; TRBD1 matches at 7 bases. CDR1 and CDR2 (germline): SGHDT, YYEEEE. With V trimmed by 4 bases and J by 4 bases, 8 bases remained unmatched. CDR3 length: 15 residues. CDR3 amino acids: CASSTSTGWNQPQHF. The CDR3 coding sequence is TGTGCCAGCAGCACATCGACAGGGTGGAATCAGCCCCAGCATTTT. Together with reference TRBV5-6 and TRBJ1-5, the CDR3 gives the full variable domain: DAGVTQSPTHLIKTRGQQVTLRCSPKSGHDTVSWYQQALGQGPQFIFQYYEEEERQRGNFPDRFSGHQFPNYSSELNVNALLLGDSALYLCASSTSTGWNQPQHFGDGTRLSIL.

CDR3 protein: CSANLRNTEAFF. CDR3 nucleotide sequence: TGCAGTGCTAACTTGCGGAACACTGAAGCTTTCTTT. The J gene is TRBJ1-1, the V gene TRBV20-1, with no clear D. The CDR3 is 12 amino acids. Trimming removed 4 bases from V and 1 base from J, with 7 bases in between. Per germline, CDR1 DFQATT and CDR2 SNEGSKA (reference sequence).